These T cell receptor beta chains were read from a single sample in a study of blood T cell repertoires in COVID-19. TCRdb's table, derived via immunoSEQ multiplex PCR, lists solely in-frame clones and lacks some. The repertoire holds around 220,000 clones, with around 85% as singletons. The sequencing sample was made of peripheral blood. These receptors originate from a woman between 40 and 55 years old with active or convalescent COVID-19. The CDR3 runs from the conserved cysteine through the conserved F or W. The D gene is left open where the match is weak. Clone size is not always given. Where it is, it says once, few, many or a class for expanded clones.

CDR3 protein: CASSESGAYEQYF
CDR3 DNA: TGCGCCAGCAGTGAGTCGGGAGCCTACGAGCAGTACTTC
clone size: few
V gene: TRBV10-1
J gene: TRBJ2-7
D gene: NA

CDR3 protein: CASSFGQGAGNTIYF
CDR3 DNA: TGTGCCAGCAGTTTCGGACAGGGTGCTGGAAACACCATATATTTT
clone size: NA
V gene: TRBV28
J gene: TRBJ1-3
D gene: TRBD1

CDR3 protein: CASSPRGTYEQYF
CDR3 DNA: TGTGCCAGCAGCCCACGGGGGACTTACGAGCAGTACTTC
clone size: NA
V gene: TRBV7-9
J gene: TRBJ2-7
D gene: NA

CDR3 protein: CASSSGTGVKTHNSPLHF
CDR3 DNA: TGTGCCAGCAGTTCCGGGACAGGGGTTAAGACCCATAATTCACCCCTCCACTTT
clone size: NA
V gene: TRBV28
J gene: TRBJ1-6
D gene: TRBD1

CDR3 protein: CASSPYALGAGNTIYF
CDR3 DNA: TGTGCCAGCTCACCATACGCCCTAGGGGCTGGAAACACCATATATTTT
clone size: NA
V gene: TRBV18
J gene: TRBJ1-3
D gene: NA

CDR3 protein: CASSPGLATDTQYF
CDR3 DNA: TGTGCCAGCAGTCCGGGACTAGCAACGGATACGCAGTATTTT
clone size: NA
V gene: TRBV6-5
J gene: TRBJ2-3
D gene: TRBD2

CDR3 protein: CASSIPEVGGAFF
CDR3 DNA: TGTGCCAGCAGTATTCCCGAGGTGGGAGGCGCTTTCTTT
clone size: NA
V gene: TRBV28
J gene: TRBJ1-1
D gene: NA

CDR3 protein: CASSQNEGVRYGYTF
CDR3 DNA: TGCGCCAGCAGCCAAAATGAAGGGGTGCGCTATGGCTACACCTTC
clone size: NA
V gene: TRBV4-1
J gene: TRBJ1-2
D gene: NA

CDR3 protein: CASSQGGEGYGYTF
CDR3 DNA: TGTGCCAGCAGCCAGGGGGGGGAGGGCTATGGCTACACCTTC
clone size: once
V gene: TRBV3-1/TRBV3-2
J gene: TRBJ1-2
D gene: NA

CDR3 protein: CATSDAGTGGTEAFF
CDR3 DNA: TGTGCCACCAGTGACGCCGGGACAGGAGGTACTGAAGCTTTCTTT
clone size: NA
V gene: TRBV24-1
J gene: TRBJ1-1
D gene: TRBD1

CDR3 protein: CASGQGSNQPQHF
CDR3 DNA: TGTGCCAGCGGACAGGGGAGCAATCAGCCCCAGCATTTT
clone size: few
V gene: TRBV6-4
J gene: TRBJ1-5
D gene: TRBD1

CDR3 protein: CAWTLGTGLETGYTF
CDR3 DNA: TGTGCCTGGACCCTGGGGACAGGCCTTGAAACCGGCTACACCTTC
clone size: NA
V gene: TRBV30
J gene: TRBJ1-2
D gene: TRBD1

CDR3 protein: CASSYDRDSYNEQFF
CDR3 DNA: TGTGCCAGCAGCTACGACCGGGACAGCTACAATGAGCAGTTCTTC
clone size: few
V gene: TRBV3-1/TRBV3-2
J gene: TRBJ2-1
D gene: TRBD1

CDR3 protein: CASSRPGTGSGTEAFF
CDR3 DNA: TGTGCCAGCAGTCGTCCCGGGACAGGTTCGGGGACTGAAGCTTTCTTT
clone size: NA
V gene: TRBV6-6
J gene: TRBJ1-1
D gene: TRBD1

CDR3 protein: CSVRDSSGNTIYF
CDR3 DNA: TGCAGCGTGAGGGACAGCTCTGGAAACACCATATATTTT
clone size: NA
V gene: TRBV29-1
J gene: TRBJ1-3
D gene: TRBD1

CDR3 protein: CASSSRASQETQYF
CDR3 DNA: TGTGCCAGCAGCTCCAGGGCTTCCCAAGAGACCCAGTACTTC
clone size: NA
V gene: TRBV7-9
J gene: TRBJ2-5
D gene: NA

CDR3 protein: CASSDYTSDGYNEQFF
CDR3 DNA: TGTGCCAGCAGTGACTACACTAGCGACGGCTACAATGAGCAGTTCTTC
clone size: few
V gene: TRBV6-1
J gene: TRBJ2-1
D gene: TRBD2

CDR3 protein: CASSEGQTTEKLFF
CDR3 DNA: TGTGCCAGCAGTGAGGGACAGACGACGGAAAAACTGTTTTTT
clone size: few
V gene: TRBV6-1
J gene: TRBJ1-4
D gene: TRBD1

CDR3 protein: CASSLVSRNTEAFF
CDR3 DNA: TGCGCCAGCAGCTTGGTCTCGAGGAACACTGAAGCTTTCTTT
clone size: NA
V gene: TRBV5-1
J gene: TRBJ1-1
D gene: NA

CDR3 protein: CASSRDREADTQYF
CDR3 DNA: TGTGCCAGCAGTAGGGACAGGGAGGCAGATACGCAGTATTTT
clone size: NA
V gene: TRBV5-4
J gene: TRBJ2-3
D gene: TRBD1

CDR3 protein: CASSQGGYGYTF
CDR3 DNA: TGTGCCAGCAGCCAAGGGGGCTATGGCTACACCTTC
clone size: few
V gene: TRBV28
J gene: TRBJ1-2
D gene: NA

CDR3 protein: CASSKGQGLGTEAFF
CDR3 DNA: TGTGCCAGCAGCAAAGGACAGGGATTGGGCACTGAAGCTTTCTTT
clone size: NA
V gene: TRBV9
J gene: TRBJ1-1
D gene: TRBD1

CDR3 protein: CASSPGLAGGPYNEQFF
CDR3 DNA: TGCGCCAGCAGCCCGGGACTAGCGGGGGGGCCCTACAATGAGCAGTTCTTC
clone size: NA
V gene: TRBV5-1
J gene: TRBJ2-1
D gene: TRBD2

CDR3 protein: CASRRGGTDTQYF
CDR3 DNA: TGTGCCAGTCGGCGGGGGGGCACAGATACGCAGTATTTT
clone size: NA
V gene: TRBV7-2
J gene: TRBJ2-3
D gene: TRBD2

CDR3 protein: CTEDSNNEQFF
CDR3 DNA: TGCACTGAGGACTCAAACAATGAGCAGTTCTTC
clone size: few
V gene: TRBV20-1
J gene: TRBJ2-1
D gene: NA

CDR3 protein: CASSIVGTGLKPQHF
CDR3 DNA: TGTGCCAGTAGTATAGTTGGGACAGGGCTCAAGCCCCAGCATTTT
clone size: NA
V gene: TRBV19
J gene: TRBJ1-5
D gene: TRBD1

CDR3 protein: CASSRLTSGVNEQFF
CDR3 DNA: TGTGCCAGCAGCCGATTGACTAGCGGGGTTAATGAGCAGTTCTTC
clone size: once
V gene: TRBV11-2
J gene: TRBJ2-1
D gene: TRBD2

CDR3 protein: CASSPGGGLGYKGQFF
CDR3 DNA: TGTGCCAGCAGCCCTGGAGGGGGCCTGGGTTATAAAGGGCAGTTCTTC
clone size: NA
V gene: TRBV7-2
J gene: TRBJ2-1
D gene: NA

CDR3 protein: CASSLPGGNEKLFF
CDR3 DNA: TGTGCCAGCAGCTTGCCAGGGGGGAATGAAAAACTGTTTTTT
clone size: NA
V gene: TRBV5-6
J gene: TRBJ1-4
D gene: TRBD1

CDR3 protein: CASSYSGTGVVDTQYF
CDR3 DNA: TGTGCCAGCAGTTACTCCGGGACAGGGGTGGTAGATACGCAGTATTTT
clone size: NA
V gene: TRBV6-5
J gene: TRBJ2-3
D gene: TRBD1

CDR3 protein: CASRATSGNNEQFF
CDR3 DNA: TGTGCCAGCAGGGCCACTAGCGGAAACAATGAGCAGTTCTTC
clone size: NA
V gene: TRBV6-5
J gene: TRBJ2-1
D gene: TRBD2

CDR3 protein: CASIEGVGYGYTF
CDR3 DNA: TGTGCCAGCATCGAGGGGGTTGGCTATGGCTACACCTTC
clone size: NA
V gene: TRBV28
J gene: TRBJ1-2
D gene: NA

CDR3 protein: CASTGTLAGYGYTF
CDR3 DNA: TGTGCCAGCACCGGGACACTGGCTGGCTATGGCTACACCTTC
clone size: NA
V gene: TRBV7-2
J gene: TRBJ1-2
D gene: NA

CDR3 protein: CASRTANNSPLHF
CDR3 DNA: TGTGCCAGCCGGACAGCTAACAATTCACCCCTCCACTTT
clone size: few
V gene: TRBV12-3/TRBV12-4
J gene: TRBJ1-6
D gene: NA

CDR3 protein: CASSQGGEKLFF
CDR3 DNA: TGTGCCAGCAGCCAGGGAGGGGAAAAACTGTTTTTT
clone size: NA
V gene: TRBV3-1/TRBV3-2
J gene: TRBJ1-4
D gene: NA

CDR3 protein: CAWGTGSSGNTIYF
CDR3 DNA: TGTGCCTGGGGCACAGGAAGCTCTGGAAACACCATATATTTT
clone size: few
V gene: TRBV30
J gene: TRBJ1-3
D gene: NA

CDR3 protein: CASSSWIREGISPLHF
CDR3 DNA: TGCGCCAGCAGCTCCTGGATCAGGGAAGGTATATCACCCCTCCACTTT
clone size: NA
V gene: TRBV5-1
J gene: TRBJ1-6
D gene: NA

CDR3 protein: CASSEQTGSNQPQHF
CDR3 DNA: TGTGCCAGCAGTGAACAGACAGGTAGCAATCAGCCCCAGCATTTT
clone size: NA
V gene: TRBV6-1
J gene: TRBJ1-5
D gene: NA

CDR3 protein: CASSFRETNYGYTF
CDR3 DNA: TGTGCCAGCAGCTTCCGCGAAACTAACTATGGCTACACCTTC
clone size: NA
V gene: TRBV7-2
J gene: TRBJ1-2
D gene: NA

CDR3 protein: CAISDGGTYGYTF
CDR3 DNA: TGTGCCATCAGTGACGGGGGAACCTATGGCTACACCTTC
clone size: NA
V gene: TRBV10-3
J gene: TRBJ1-2
D gene: NA

CDR3 protein: CASSSGRGSTEAFF
CDR3 DNA: TGTGCCAGCAGCTCAGGGAGGGGTAGCACTGAAGCTTTCTTT
clone size: few
V gene: TRBV7-9
J gene: TRBJ1-1
D gene: NA

CDR3 protein: CASSAGGQGYRAFF
CDR3 DNA: TGTGCCAGCAGCGCCGGGGGACAGGGGTATCGAGCTTTCTTT
clone size: NA
V gene: TRBV11-2
J gene: TRBJ1-1
D gene: TRBD1

CDR3 protein: CASTRPTDNNEQFF
CDR3 DNA: TGTGCCAGCACCCGCCCGACAGACAACAATGAGCAGTTCTTC
clone size: NA
V gene: TRBV5-6
J gene: TRBJ2-1
D gene: NA

CDR3 protein: CASSSMGARETQYF
CDR3 DNA: TGCGCCAGCAGTAGTATGGGGGCCCGGGAGACCCAGTACTTC
clone size: NA
V gene: TRBV5-1
J gene: TRBJ2-5
D gene: NA

CDR3 protein: CSVELGGYEQYF
CDR3 DNA: TGCAGCGTTGAACTGGGGGGCTACGAGCAGTACTTC
clone size: once
V gene: TRBV29-1
J gene: TRBJ2-7
D gene: NA

CDR3 protein: CASGLRLTGIRLYNEQFF
CDR3 DNA: TGTGCTAGTGGTTTGCGGTTGACAGGGATTCGTCTTTACAATGAGCAGTTCTTC
clone size: NA
V gene: TRBV12-5
J gene: TRBJ2-1
D gene: TRBD1

CDR3 protein: CASSIKPLFVVGYEQYF
CDR3 DNA: TGTGCCAGCAGCATTAAGCCCCTATTTGTGGTCGGCTACGAGCAGTACTTC
clone size: NA
V gene: TRBV7-2
J gene: TRBJ2-7
D gene: NA

CDR3 protein: CASSPGQGADTQYF
CDR3 DNA: TGCGCCAGCAGCCCCGGACAGGGGGCTGATACGCAGTATTTT
clone size: NA
V gene: TRBV5-1
J gene: TRBJ2-3
D gene: TRBD1

CDR3 protein: CASSPFVTEAFF
CDR3 DNA: TGTGCCAGCAGTCCCTTCGTTACTGAAGCTTTCTTT
clone size: NA
V gene: TRBV2
J gene: TRBJ1-1
D gene: NA

CDR3 protein: CASSLAGAGEGGGEQFF
CDR3 DNA: TGCGCCAGCAGCTTGGCGGGTGCAGGGGAGGGGGGGGGTGAGCAGTTCTTC
clone size: NA
V gene: TRBV5-1
J gene: TRBJ2-1
D gene: NA

CDR3 protein: CASSGSSGFTGELFF
CDR3 DNA: TGTGCCAGCAGTGGTAGTAGCGGGTTCACCGGGGAGCTGTTTTTT
clone size: NA
V gene: TRBV2
J gene: TRBJ2-2
D gene: TRBD2

CDR3 protein: CASSAGGSNTGELFF
CDR3 DNA: TGTGCCAGCAGCGCCGGGGGGTCGAACACCGGGGAGCTGTTTTTT
clone size: once
V gene: TRBV11-3
J gene: TRBJ2-2
D gene: TRBD2